These 8 T cell receptor beta chains were sequenced from one sample in a study of response to subunit inactivated influenza vaccine. TCRdb independently ran MiXCR on the RT-PCR reads; one entry per CDR3 protein. The sample holds 710,000 or so distinct CDR3 sequences; around a sixth are singletons and the top ten take around 10%. The source material was PBMCs from blood, sampled 12 days after vaccination. The receptor set was obtained from a man aged 50-59 years who received an inactivated influenza vaccine.

The genes are TRBV4-1 and TRBJ2-1; D gene unclear. CDR3 size: 15 residues. Germline V gene data show CDR1 as MGHRA and CDR2 as YSYEKL. Trimming removed 3 bases at V and 9 bases at J, with 18 bases between. CDR3 nucleotides: TGCGCCAGCAGCCAGGAATCTGTGGACCCCATTGAGCAGTTCTTC. The encoded protein is CASSQESVDPIEQFF.

The chain carries TRBV18 and TRBJ2-1; tentatively, D is TRBD2 (6 bases). Germline loops: CDR1 KGHSH, CDR2 LQKENI. V shed 3 bases and J shed 0 bases, with 21 bases lying between them. This CDR3 spans 19 amino acids. The CDR3 region has the DNA TGTGCCAGCTCACCCGAAAATTTCCTAGCGTCGAGCTCCTACAATGAGCAGTTCTTC. This codes for CASSPENFLASSSYNEQFF.

The rearrangement joins TRBV30 to TRBJ1-2, with 8 bases lining up with TRBD1. The CDR3 has 13 residues. CDR1 is GTSNPN and CDR2 is SVGIG in the germline V gene (reference sequence). V lost 2 bases to trimming and J lost 8 bases; unmatched junction nucleotides: 7. CDR3 in amino acids: CAWSSTGGRGYTF. CDR3 sequence (DNA): TGTGCCTGGAGTTCTACAGGGGGGAGAGGCTACACCTTC.

This clonotype turned up a few times. The CDR3 protein is CASSPRQGSAYEQYF. DNA of the CDR3: TGTGCCAGCAGCCCTAGACAGGGTAGCGCCTACGAGCAGTACTTC. The chain is built from TRBV12-3 or TRBV12-4 and TRBJ2-7; TRBD1 matches at 7 bases. The CDR3 is made up of 15 amino acids. Trimming at V came to 6 bases and at J to 2 bases, leaving 10 bases not matched to a gene.

The rearrangement joins TRBV4-1 to TRBJ2-7; D possibly uses TRBD1 or TRBD2 (5 bases each). Trimming pared 1 base from V and 0 bases from J, leaving 19 bases between. There are 18 residues in the CDR3. CDR1 is MGHRA and CDR2 is YSYEKL in the germline V gene. DNA of the CDR3: TGCGCCAGCAGCCAAGTAAGAGTAACAGGACTCCCCTCCTACGAGCAGTACTTC. It yields the protein CASSQVRVTGLPSYEQYF.

This clonotype occurred once. The chain carries TRBV28 and TRBJ2-1; D gene unclear. Germline V lookup: CDR1 MDHEN, CDR2 SYDVKM. V gave up 6 bases and J gave up 0 bases, with 9 bases separating them. The CDR3 contains 14 residues. CDR3 in DNA: TGTGCCAGCAGCTGGGGAATCTCCTACAATGAGCAGTTCTTC. Translation: CASSWGISYNEQFF.

This clonotype has just a few counts. J is TRBJ1-1 and V is TRBV5-5, with D hard to call. V gave up 1 base and J gave up 6 bases, with 10 bases separating them. Per the germline V gene, CDR1 is SGHKS and CDR2 is YYEKEE (reference sequence). CDR3 size: 13 residues. The CDR3 DNA sequence: TGTGCCAGCAGCTTGCCTCTCCAGGCTGAAGCTTTCTTT. Amino acids: CASSLPLQAEAFF.

This clonotype occurred many times. This rearrangement joins TRBV7-9 to TRBJ1-5, with D hard to call. The germline V gene has CDR1 SEHNR and CDR2 FQNEAQ (reference sequence). The CDR3 covers 15 residues. V lost 1 base to trimming and J lost 0 bases, with 7 bases between them. The CDR3 region is CASSLGDYSNQPQHF. The CDR3 DNA sequence: TGTGCCAGCAGCTTAGGGGATTATAGCAATCAGCCCCAGCATTTT.